This TCR beta chain was documented in a study of T cells in Graves' hyperthyroidism and ophthalmopathy. This CDR3 contains 15 residues. In germline, CDR1 is SGHRS, CDR2 YFSETQ. About this clonotype itself: The antigen is unknown. One junction end disagrees with the germline gene, perhaps due to a read error.

Study-wide findings and caveats: Ophthalmopathy onset followed model prediction by a median approximately seven months.

Amplification yielded TCR beta CDR3 regions, with RNA transcripts as the source. The HTBI primer set drove a first-round RT-PCR of the TCR CDR3. MiXCR, applied by TCRdb to the multiplex PCR reads, yields one record per CDR3 protein. The sample contains hundreds of thousands of distinct CDR3 sequences, 40% to 55% of which appear only once. The clonotype comes from an adult man with Graves' disease, either hyperthyroidism or ophthalmopathy (not recorded which). Sequenced sample: peripheral blood or thyroid tissue (not recorded which). V gene TRBV5-1 combines with J gene TRBJ1-2, with a possible D match to TRBD1 (5 bases). The CDR3 DNA sequence: TGCGCCAGCAACTTGTCGGGGGAGGCGATCTATGGCTACACCTTC. Amino acid sequence: CASNLSGEAIYGYTF.